This T cell receptor (beta chain) was recorded in a study of T-cell memory formation after mild COVID-19. This clonotype was counted between two and nine times. What it binds is unknown. Overall study results and limits: CD8+ contracting clones occupied EMRA, while CD4+ ones occupied mainly CM and EM. Clones shrinking from day 15 to 85 showed even CD4/CD8 mixes; later expanders tilted CD4+.

Trimming shortened V by 4 bases and J by 0 bases, and 13 bases separated the two germline ends. The CDR3 is 17 residues long. TCRdb recomputed calls from the 5' RACE reads with MiXCR, one row per CDR3 protein. The profile covers roughly 47,000 distinct CDR3 sequences, with 5.5% to 7.5% appearing a single time and roughly 1.5% taken by the ten largest. V and J are TRBV23-1 and TRBJ2-6; no firm D call. TRBV23-1 counts as an open reading frame of uncertain function. This TCR came from a man between 18 and 35 years old who had mild COVID-19 (a few samples of this study predate the infection). Cell type and time point are not known. The sequencing sample was made of PBMCs or a T cell subset sorted from them (not recorded which). CDR3 coding DNA: TGCGCCAGCAGTCCGATGTGTGGTCCCTCTGGGGCCAACGTCCTGACTTTC. As protein: CASSPMCGPSGANVLTF.